Each of the 17 T cell receptor beta chains below was sequenced from the same sample in a study of blood T cell repertoires in COVID-19. TCRdb keeps only in-frame clones here, not all; method: immunoSEQ multiplex PCR. The table includes 260,000 or so clones, 65% to 90% detected once. The source material was PBMCs or T cells enriched from blood (not recorded which). These receptors all come from a man younger than 35 who had recovered from COVID-19.

V usage is TRBV9 and J usage is TRBJ1-2; D is perhaps TRBD1 (5 bases). The CDR3 contains 14 residues. Germline V gives CDR1 SGDLS, CDR2 YYNGEE. Trimming took off 3 bases at V and 4 bases at J, with 13 bases between the two ends. The CDR3: CASSGDQGSYGYTF. The CDR3 nucleotides are TGTGCCAGCAGCGGCGATCAGGGAAGCTATGGCTACACCTTC.

This chain connects TRBV19 to TRBJ2-1; possible D gene TRBD2, 5 bases. This CDR3 comprises 15 residues. Trimming removed 5 bases at V and 2 bases at J, with 13 bases between. In germline, CDR1 is LNHDA, CDR2 SQIVND (reference sequence). CDR3 nucleotides: TGTGCCAGTAGTGCCTCGGGTAGCGCCTACAATGAGCAGTTCTTC. It yields the protein CASSASGSAYNEQFF.

This clone was seen a few times. The chain carries TRBV6-1 and TRBJ2-1; D gene ambiguous. This CDR3 spans 13 amino acids. Germline V gene sequence: CDR1 MNHNS, CDR2 SASEGT. V was clipped by 3 bases and J by 6 bases, with 9 bases between them. This CDR3 is CASSEASPNEQFF. In DNA form, the CDR3 reads TGTGCCAGCAGTGAGGCTTCCCCCAATGAGCAGTTCTTC.

The rearrangement joins TRBV24-1 to TRBJ1-2; possibly TRBD1 for D (6 bases). The CDR3 length is 13 residues. V was cut by 6 bases and J by 6 bases, with 13 bases left in between. CDR1 and CDR2 (germline): KGHDR, SFDVKD. The CDR3 DNA sequence: TGTGCCACCAGTCAACAGGGTCTCGATGGCTACACCTTC. This sequence encodes CATSQQGLDGYTF.

The rearrangement joins TRBV7-2 to TRBJ1-2; D might be TRBD1 (5 bases). CDR3 length equals 14 residues. V was cut by 2 bases and J by 7 bases, with 14 bases left in between. CDR1 is SGHTA, CDR2 FQGNSA, per germline. DNA for the CDR3: TGTGCCAGCAGCTTACGGATGGAAGGGGTTGGCTACACCTTC. Translating gives CASSLRMEGVGYTF.

The genes are TRBV18 and TRBJ1-1; D might be TRBD1 (6 bases). The CDR3 totals 15 residues. Germline V gene sequence: CDR1 KGHSH, CDR2 LQKENI. The V end was cut by 1 base, the J end by 2 bases, with 11 bases between. The CDR3 here is CASSPLGQPNTEAFF. Here the CDR3 DNA reads TGTGCCAGCTCACCACTCGGACAGCCTAACACTGAAGCTTTCTTT. Complete variable domain (other parts from reference TRBV18 and TRBJ1-1): NAGVMQNPRHLVRRRGQEARLRCSPMKGHSHVYWYRQLPEEGLKFMVYLQKENIIDESGMPKERFSAEFPKEGPSILRIQQVVRGDSAAYFCASSPLGQPNTEAFFGQGTRLTVV.

This clone was observed a single time. V gene TRBV6-5 combines with J gene TRBJ1-2; TRBD1 matches 7 bases. Germline V gene data show CDR1 as MNHEY and CDR2 as SVGAGI. The CDR3 extends over 14 amino acids. V lost 3 bases to trimming and J lost 3 bases; unmatched junction nucleotides: 4. The CDR3: CASSYDRDDYGYTF. Here the CDR3 DNA reads TGTGCCAGCAGTTATGACAGGGACGACTATGGCTACACCTTC.

This chain joins TRBV7-2 and TRBJ1-4; 7 bases match TRBD1. The CDR3 is 15 amino acids. With V trimmed by 1 base and J by 4 bases, 3 bases remained unmatched. The germline gives CDR1 SGHTA, CDR2 FQGNSA. This chain's CDR3 is CASSLGDRDNEKLFF. The CDR3 coding sequence is TGTGCCAGCAGCTTAGGGGACAGAGATAATGAAAAACTGTTTTTT.

The gene calls are TRBV5-1 and TRBJ1-1, with 9 bases fitting TRBD1. CDR1 is SGHRS, CDR2 YFSETQ, per germline. The CDR3 has 17 amino acids. The V and J ends lost 4 bases and 0 bases, in that order; junction bases with no gene match: 10. CDR3 residues: CASSARTGARMNTEAFF. For the CDR3, the DNA is TGCGCCAGCAGCGCACGGACAGGGGCACGGATGAACACTGAAGCTTTCTTT.

The chain recombines TRBV2 with TRBJ2-3; 7 positions agree with TRBD1. The length of the CDR3 is 16 residues. CDR1 and CDR2 from the germline V gene are SNHLY and FYNNEI. V dropped 3 bases and J dropped 4; count of bases not matched to a gene: 10. CDR3 in DNA: TGTGCCAGCAGTGACACCTCTGGGCAGGGGGCAGATACGCAGTATTTT. Protein product: CASSDTSGQGADTQYF.

The rearrangement links TRBV30 to TRBJ1-2, with D possibly being TRBD1 (6 bases). The CDR3 has 15 residues. From germline, CDR1 is GTSNPN and CDR2 SVGIG (reference sequence). Deletions cut 3 bases from V and 6 bases from J, with 20 bases between. For the CDR3, the DNA is TGTGCCTGGAGACGACTCCCCGGGACAAGGCATGGCTACACCTTC. Translating gives CAWRRLPGTRHGYTF.

The chain links TRBV29-1 to TRBJ1-2; 7 bases fit TRBD1. Germline V gene data show CDR1 as SQVTM and CDR2 as ANQGSEA. V trimming: 6 bases; J trimming: 5 bases; junction bases outside the gene matches: 9. The CDR3 has 13 amino acids. In nucleotides, the CDR3 is TGCAGCGTCGGAGGGGGCGCAGGATATGGCTACACCTTC. Amino acids: CSVGGGAGYGYTF.

The gene calls are TRBV5-1 and TRBJ2-7, with 7 positions matching TRBD1. In germline, CDR1 is SGHRS, CDR2 YFSETQ. The CDR3 has 14 residues. V was clipped by 0 bases and J by 2 bases; unmatched bases: 2. The CDR3 nucleotides are TGCGCCAGCAGCTTGGGGACAGGAACCTACGAGCAGTACTTC. Translation: CASSLGTGTYEQYF.

The rearrangement joins TRBV4-2 to TRBJ1-6; 8 nucleotides agree with TRBD1. This CDR3 comprises 18 residues. With V trimmed by 0 bases and J by 9 bases, 13 bases remained unmatched. Germline V CDR1 and CDR2: LGHNA, YNFKEQ. The CDR3 DNA is TGTGCCAGCAGCCAAGACAGCCACGTCAGGGGGCGCGGTTCACCCCTCCACTTT. Translation gives CASSQDSHVRGRGSPLHF.

J is TRBJ2-7 and V is TRBV7-2; D perhaps matches TRBD1 (5 bases). Germline-derived CDR1 and CDR2 are SGHTA and FQGNSA. The CDR3 extends over 12 amino acids. The V end was cut by 4 bases, the J end by 7 bases, with 11 bases between. The CDR3 nucleotides read TGTGCCAGCAGCTCCCAGGGTAGGGAGCAGTACTTC. Protein sequence: CASSSQGREQYF.

This clone was seen only once. The rearrangement links TRBV12-3 or TRBV12-4 to TRBJ1-2; D gene uncertain. This CDR3 has 13 amino acids. Trimming removed 5 bases from V and 7 bases from J, with 14 bases in between. CDR3: CASSASPLAGYTF. CDR3 coding DNA: TGTGCCAGCAGTGCCTCCCCGTTGGCTGGCTACACCTTC.

The genes are TRBV6-5 and TRBJ1-6; D uncertain. Germline lookup yields CDR1 MNHEY and CDR2 SVGAGI. Trimming left V 4 bases short and J 9 bases short, with 16 bases between. The CDR3 has 15 amino acids. For the CDR3, the DNA is TGTGCCAGCAGTTTCACGGGAGGGAGGACTTCACCCCTCCACTTT. Amino acids: CASSFTGGRTSPLHF.